This TCR beta chain was profiled in a study of response to subunit inactivated influenza vaccine. The study's findings and limits: The authors suggested that few new T cells are recruited per seasonal influenza vaccination.

TCRdb re-analysed the RT-PCR reads in MiXCR, keeping a single row per CDR3 protein. The data show about 780,000 distinct CDR3 sequences, with around 18% seen just once and 9.5% to 13% held by the top ten. Notes on this clonotype: The antigen is unknown.

There are 15 residues in the CDR3. Per germline, CDR1 SGDLS and CDR2 YYNGEE. Trimming took off 0 bases at V and 6 bases at J, with 16 bases between the two ends. The sequence derives from a man over 45 who received an inactivated influenza vaccine. The material sequenced was PBMCs from blood, taken 5 days after vaccination. The chain recombines TRBV9 with TRBJ2-7; tentatively, D is TRBD1 or TRBD2 (6 bases each). The CDR3 region is CASSVVAGGGTEQYF. In DNA, the CDR3 is TGTGCCAGCAGCGTAGTGGCCGGGGGCGGTACCGAGCAGTACTTC.